This TCR beta chain emerged from a study of T cell responses to AZD1222 COVID-19 vaccine. Trimming pared 3 bases from V and 0 bases from J, leaving 11 bases between. Germline V gene data show CDR1 as SGHTA and CDR2 as FQGNSA. There are 16 residues in the CDR3. Overall study findings and caveats: Most donors were white British and more were female, and clonal diversity was possibly underestimated. Across spike, vaccine-associated CD4 TCRs were found, dominant at 160-218 and 743-854. After the peak T cell response, and only then, were repertoires sampled. At baseline, seropositivity was found in only 5 to 7 AZD1222 recipients.

Profiling relied on immunoSEQ multiplex PCR, and the TCRdb table lists in-frame clones only, not all of them. The sample shows 250,000 to 300,000 clones, 90% to 95% of them seen only once. As for this clone: Its antigen is undetermined.

The receptor comes from an adult who received the AZD1222 COVID-19 vaccine. The chain combines TRBV7-2 with TRBJ2-2; no reliable D call. This material consisted of peripheral blood, taken 28 days after the second AZD1222 dose. As DNA, the CDR3 is TGTGCCAGCAGCTTCCGGATAGGTGCGAACACCGGGGAGCTGTTTTTT. It encodes CASSFRIGANTGELFF.